This T cell receptor beta chain stems from a study of metastatic and nonmetastatic thyroid tumors (dated by TCRdb to the early 2020s). For the wider study: Repertoires from peripheral blood and from tumor or nodule tissue samples of malignant and benign thyroid patients were compared. The research as a whole found: TCR beta diversity was reported as significantly higher in malignant tumors than in benign nodules, in both blood and tumor samples.

No patient had received any treatment before thyroid surgery. Using T-cell receptor beta sequencing, the study looked back at clinical samples from patients collected from the early 2010s to the late 2010s. The library was made by PCR. The sample was run on an Illumina HiSeq 4000. High-throughput sequencing was used to profile the TCR beta-chain CDR3 region of every patient. In the original analysis: Drawing on CDR3 differences between clinicopathological groups, the researchers built a classifier meant to tell apart patients with distant-metastatic papillary thyroid cancer. The Shannon index was used to assess repertoire diversity, and the Morisita-Horn index was used to assess tumor-blood repertoire similarity. TCRdb reworked the public reads: Q25 trimming with fastp, MiXCR clone assembly, productive beta chains retained. The V and J calls, along with clone size, are taken from TCRdb and not from the paper's own processing. In all, the sample holds under 45,000 clones, and around 18% of those were seen once. Of the sample, about an eighth is held by the ten largest clones.

V trim: 4 bases; J trim: 0 bases; unmatched bases: 10. The CDR3 has 18 amino acids, counting the end cysteine and phenylalanine. CDR3 DNA is the only sequence kept; it has 54 bases, read in frame from the first base. CDR1 and CDR2 are drawn from the germline V gene: MNHNS, SASEGT. Worth noting for this clone: The target of this receptor is not known. Base qualities are not at hand, and no much larger clone is one base apart.

The chain employs TRBV6-1 and TRBJ2-2; TRBD1 lines up with 8 middle nucleotides. Sequencing was performed on tumor tissue. The origin of this receptor is a female donor with papillary thyroid cancer or a benign thyroid nodule (not recorded which). Some clones in this sample may be carry-over from other donors' samples. The DNA sequence is given as TGTGCCAGCAGTGTTTTTAACCCACAGGGGGCGAACACCGGGGAGCTGTTTTTT. Its protein product is CASSVFNPQGANTGELFF.